The present TCR beta chain was sequenced within a study of human thymus T cells. Findings and limits, study-wide: V and J genes seemed to be used with bias in thymic and blood repertoires. Unrelated individuals had highly overlapping thymic repertoires, as reported in related research.

A word on this clone: Its antigen is unknown.

Resections from corrective heart surgery supplied the thymus tissue. It was healthy Finnish infants having corrective surgery for congenital heart defects who were the donors. Data came from immunoSEQ multiplex PCR; TCRdb stores just in-frame clones and leaves some out. The table shows tens of thousands of clones, with approximately 95% occurring only once. This CDR3 has 14 amino acids. V lost 3 bases and J 3 bases, leaving 13 bases between the germline ends. The germline V gene has CDR1 SGHRS and CDR2 YFSETQ. The chain is built from TRBV5-1 and TRBJ2-7; D possibly uses TRBD1 or TRBD2 (5 bases each). The receptor comes from a girl in the first two years of life with a congenital heart defect but otherwise immunologically healthy. The sample taken for sequencing was thymus tissue. Written as DNA, the CDR3 is TGCGCCAGCAGCTCCTGGGGGACCCGCTACGAGCAGTACTTC. It translates to CASSSWGTRYEQYF. Based on the CDR3 plus reference TRBV5-1 and TRBJ2-7, the full variable domain is KAGVTQTPRYLIKTRGQQVTLSCSPISGHRSVSWYQQTPGQGLQFLFEYFSETQRNKGNFPGRFSGRQFSNSRSEMNVSTLELGDSALYLCASSSWGTRYEQYFGPGTRLTVT.